Below are 3 T cell receptor beta chains sequenced from a single sample in a study of graft-versus-host responses after intestinal transplantation. The repertoire was sequenced with immunoSEQ multiplex PCR; TCRdb's copy has only in-frame clones and lacks some. The sample includes roughly 45,000 clones, over 85% seen only once; the top ten take approximately 1.4%. This material consisted of PBMCs, taken about 350 days after intestinal transplant. These receptors originate from a human patient who received an intestinal transplant, so some T cells may come from the graft donor.

The sample holds a few counts of this clone. This chain connects TRBV28 to TRBJ2-5, with D unresolved. The germline CDR1 and CDR2 sequences are MDHEN and SYDVKM. CDR3 length: 12 amino acids. The V and J ends lost 8 bases and 4 bases respectively, with 11 bases between them. CDR3: CASAARPETQYF. The CDR3 nucleotides read TGTGCCAGCGCGGCGAGACCAGAGACCCAGTACTTC.

This chain connects TRBV6-5 to TRBJ2-7; D possibly corresponds to TRBD1 (6 bases). Germline V gene sequence: CDR1 MNHEY, CDR2 SVGAGI. Trimming cost V 6 bases and J 2 bases, with 14 bases left between them. There are 14 residues in the CDR3. CDR3 DNA: TGTGCCAGCAGCCCCGCAGGGGTGGCCTACGAGCAGTACTTC. Translating gives CASSPAGVAYEQYF.

The chain carries TRBV5-4 and TRBJ2-2; 10 positions agree with TRBD2. J lost 4 bases, V lost 5 bases, and 5 bases had no gene match. The CDR3 has 15 residues. CDR1 and CDR2 from the germline V gene are SGHNT and YYREEE (reference sequence). CDR3 nucleotide sequence: TGTGCCAGCAGGCTAGCGGGAGTGGGCACCGGGGAGCTGTTTTTT. Encoded protein: CASRLAGVGTGELFF.